The clone carrying this T cell receptor (beta chain) was seen once. This record comes from a study of shared T cell receptors in the human thymus. Sequencing was performed with immunoSEQ multiplex PCR; in TCRdb, only in-frame clones are kept and a portion is missing. This sample has 500,000 to 850,000 clones, with about 90% found just once. Another study also made use of these data, one on human thymus T cells. From that report: Resections from corrective heart surgery provided thymus tissue.

Sequencing was done on a sample of thymocytes. This TCR was sampled from a boy in the first two years of life with a congenital heart defect.

The CDR3 protein is CASSGLTSGQEGNIQYF. The CDR3 nucleotides read TGCGCCAGCAGCGGTCTCACGTCGGGACAGGAAGGAAACATTCAGTACTTC. The gene calls are TRBV5-1 and TRBJ2-4, with 8 bases aligning to TRBD1. The CDR3 is 17 amino acids. Germline-derived CDR1 and CDR2 are SGHRS and YFSETQ. V was clipped by 4 bases and J by 6 bases; unmatched bases: 15.